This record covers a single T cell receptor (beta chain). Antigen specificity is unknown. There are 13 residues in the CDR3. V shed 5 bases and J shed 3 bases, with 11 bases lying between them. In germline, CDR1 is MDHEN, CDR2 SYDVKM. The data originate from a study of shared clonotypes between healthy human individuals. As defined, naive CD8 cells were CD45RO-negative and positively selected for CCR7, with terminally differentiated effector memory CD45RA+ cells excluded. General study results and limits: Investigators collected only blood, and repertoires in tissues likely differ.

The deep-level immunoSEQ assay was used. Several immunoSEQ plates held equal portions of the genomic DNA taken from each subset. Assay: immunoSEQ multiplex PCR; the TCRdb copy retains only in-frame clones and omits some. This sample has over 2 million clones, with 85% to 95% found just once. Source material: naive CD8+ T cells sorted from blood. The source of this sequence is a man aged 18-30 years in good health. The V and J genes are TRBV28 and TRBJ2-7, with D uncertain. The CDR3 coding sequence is TGTGCCAGCAGTCCTGGGGATGACTACGAGCAGTACTTC. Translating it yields CASSPGDDYEQYF.